This T cell receptor beta chain was sequenced for a study of CD8+ T cells in alopecia areata (dated by TCRdb to the late 2010s). Regarding the complete study: The treated patients took part in an open-label pilot trial in which moderate-to-severe alopecia areata was treated with oral tofacitinib at 5 to 10 mg twice daily. Tofacitinib was administered for 6 to 18 months, and 6 months of follow-up off drug were then conducted to assess delayed response and recurrence. To study T cell clonal expansion in alopecia areata, the researchers applied high-throughput TCRbeta sequencing to both the C3H/HeJ mouse model and human patients. In humans, TCRbeta sequencing was performed on scalp tissue and on sorted CD4+ and CD8+ peripheral blood T cells from healthy controls and from patients with patchy or totalis/universalis alopecia areata. Patients on tofacitinib were biopsied at baseline and after 4 and 24 weeks of treatment, and several of the patients also had a later scalp biopsy. Scalp clonality was compared among normal scalp (n=4), patchy alopecia areata scalp (n=8), and alopecia totalis/universalis scalp (n=8). RNA came from the PAXgene miRNA kit for fixed scalp, the miRNeasy kit for PBMCs, and the RNeasy kit for mouse skin. TCRbeta CDR3 regions were amplified by immunoSEQ multiplex PCR with 35 Vbeta forward and 13 Jbeta reverse primers.

V is cut by 2 bases and J by 5 bases, and the space between the germline ends is 5 bases. Sequences SGHRS (CDR1) and YFSETQ (CDR2) are obtained from the germline V gene. The CDR3 has 11 amino acids, counting the end cysteine and phenylalanine. Of the read, only the CDR3 DNA is kept; its 33 bases are in frame from base 1. The library was prepared using the immunoSEQ multiplex PCR assay. To provide template for TCR sequencing, every sample had RNA extracted and reverse transcribed into cDNA. First-strand cDNA was synthesized with SuperScript III using a 2:1 mix of oligo-dT and random hexamers. Amplification bias was assessed with a synthetic immune receptor repertoire, and residual bias was removed computationally. The source study handled its data this way. After raw reads were preprocessed to remove errors, the CDR3 was defined following IMGT conventions as running from the conserved cysteine to phenylalanine. Clonality was computed as 1 minus the Shannon entropy, with the entropy normalized by log2 of the number of productive unique TCRs. CD4 or CD8 identity of scalp clones was inferred by cross-referencing scalp TCRbeta sequences with sorted blood CD4 and CD8 repertoires. Imported from immuneACCESS, the table was reduced by TCRdb to in-frame sequences with V and J called. These copies leave out some clones; in studies compared against another copy, an unresolved V gene accounts for under half, and the cause of the remainder is not known. D and trimming come from the DNA, and the V and J calls and clone size come from that table. In this sample the table shows some 210,000 clones, roughly 57% of which occur a single time. Just over 0.45% of the sample belongs to the ten largest clones.

To note about this clone: The clone's antigen remains unknown. No much larger clone is present one base from it, and per-base qualities are unavailable. Additional DNA sequences in this sample encode the identical CDR3.

This sample's time point label indicates: baseline before oral tofacitinib. Lesional scalp punch biopsies and peripheral blood were collected from alopecia areata patients. PBMCs were isolated by density centrifugation and stained for CD3, CD4 and CD8, after which CD4+ and CD8+ T cells were sorted on a FACSAria. Beyond this particular receptor, the publication reports: TCR sequences shared between patients were less clear than in mice, possibly partly because of HLA diversity in the patient population. Compared with normal scalp, lesional scalp had higher clonality and more expanded CD8+ clones, particularly in alopecia totalis/universalis, a pattern that suggests antigenic drive. Scalp TCR repertoire analysis is complicated because resident alphabeta T cells in normal human skin are also sequenced, whereas mouse skin is dominated by gammadelta T cells.

This sequence uses TRBV5-1 and TRBJ2-7; no D gene call is confident. This material consisted of CD4+ T cells sorted from blood, taken at week 0. This TCR came from a human donor with alopecia areata. The DNA is TGCGCCAGCAGCTTATCGGACGAGCAGTACTTC. This yields the protein CASSLSDEQYF.